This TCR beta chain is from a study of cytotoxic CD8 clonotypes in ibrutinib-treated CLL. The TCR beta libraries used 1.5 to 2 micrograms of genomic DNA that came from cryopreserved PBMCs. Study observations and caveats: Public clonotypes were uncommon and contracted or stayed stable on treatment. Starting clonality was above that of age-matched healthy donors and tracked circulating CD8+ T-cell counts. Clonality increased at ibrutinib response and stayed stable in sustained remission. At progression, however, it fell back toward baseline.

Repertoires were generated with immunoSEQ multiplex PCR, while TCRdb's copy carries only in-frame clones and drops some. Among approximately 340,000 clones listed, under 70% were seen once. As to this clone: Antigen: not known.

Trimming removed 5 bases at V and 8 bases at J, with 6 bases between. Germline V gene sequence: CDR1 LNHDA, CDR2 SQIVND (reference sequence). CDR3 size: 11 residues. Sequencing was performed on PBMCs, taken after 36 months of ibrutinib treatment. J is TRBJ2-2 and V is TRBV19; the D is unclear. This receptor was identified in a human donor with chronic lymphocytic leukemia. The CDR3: CASSSWGELFF. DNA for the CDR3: TGTGCCAGTAGTTCCTGGGGGGAGCTGTTTTTT.